This is a list of T cell receptor beta chains from one sample in a study of T cell responses to AZD1222 COVID-19 vaccine. Repertoires were generated with immunoSEQ multiplex PCR, while TCRdb's copy carries only in-frame clones and drops some. The sample yields over 100,000 clones, around nine tenths seen once. Sequencing used peripheral blood, obtained on day 0 of AZD1222 vaccination. All receptors derive from an adult in good health. Both conserved end residues are part of each CDR3. The D gene is left open where the match is weak. Where a row states a size, it is once, few, many or the class of an expanded clone; other rows omit it.

TRBV30	TRBJ1-5	NA	NA	TGTGCCTGGAGTGTACAGAGCAATCAGCCCCAGCATTTT	CAWSVQSNQPQHF
TRBV5-4	TRBJ1-1	TRBD1	NA	TGTGCCAGCAGCCTGCCAGGACAGGGGGGGGCTGAAGCTTTCTTT	CASSLPGQGGAEAFF
TRBV5-8	TRBJ1-5	NA	once	TGTGCCAGCAGTCAGGGCGACCATAGCAATCAGCCCCAGCATTTT	CASSQGDHSNQPQHF
TRBV3-1/TRBV3-2	TRBJ2-6	NA	few	TGTGCCAGCAGCCAGGGGTCGGATGGGGCCAACGTCCTGACTTTC	CASSQGSDGANVLTF
TRBV29-1	TRBJ2-1	NA	NA	TGCAGCGTTACGCCAGCTGGGGGGCTCTACAATGAGCAGTTCTTC	CSVTPAGGLYNEQFF
TRBV30	TRBJ1-5	NA	NA	TGTGCCTGGAGGCCTCCGGGACCGTTTATGGCCCAGCATTTT	CAWRPPGPFMAQHF
TRBV15	TRBJ1-1	TRBD1	once	TGTGCCACCAGCAGAGCGACAGGGGATCACACTGAAGCTTTCTTT	CATSRATGDHTEAFF
TRBV18	TRBJ2-5	NA	once	TGTGCCAGCTCACCACTGAGCCGAGAGACCCAGTACTTC	CASSPLSRETQYF
TRBV27	TRBJ1-1	TRBD1	NA	TGTGCCAGCAGGACTGGACAGGGGACGTTCTTT	CASRTGQGTFF
TRBV6-5	TRBJ2-2	NA	NA	TGTGCCAGCAGTTACTCGCGGGGAATGACCGGGGAGCTGTTTTTT	CASSYSRGMTGELFF
TRBV7-2	TRBJ1-5	NA	NA	TGTGCCAGCAGCTTAGTGTCACAGGGAGGTCAGCCCCAGCATTTT	CASSLVSQGGQPQHF
TRBV7-2	TRBJ1-1	NA	NA	TGTGCCAGCAGCTTAGTTGGTCTCGGAGCTTTCTTT	CASSLVGLGAFF
TRBV5-1	TRBJ1-4	NA	NA	TGCGCCAGCAGCTTGGGCAGGGGAAATGAAAAACTGTTTTTT	CASSLGRGNEKLFF
TRBV5-4	TRBJ2-7	NA	NA	TGTGCCAGCAGCTTGGCGGTTAGTGACGGCGAGCAGTACTTC	CASSLAVSDGEQYF
TRBV7-9	TRBJ1-5	NA	NA	TGTGCCAGCAGCCCCGGGGCTGATCAGCCCCAGCATTTT	CASSPGADQPQHF
TRBV7-7	TRBJ2-2	NA	NA	TGTGCTAGCAGCTTAGTTCCGGCGCGAGGCGGGGAGCTGTTTTTT	CASSLVPARGGELFF
TRBV12-3/TRBV12-4	TRBJ2-1	NA	NA	TGTGCCAGCAGTCCCGCGGAATACAATGAGCAGTTCTTC	CASSPAEYNEQFF
TRBV29-1	TRBJ1-1	NA	NA	TGCAGCGTTACCAGTGGGGCCCTCGGCACTGAAGCTTTCTTT	CSVTSGALGTEAFF